Detailed here is one T cell receptor beta chain. The V end lost 3 bases, the J end lost 3 bases, and 6 bases lay between the germline ends. The germline V gene has CDR1 KGHSH and CDR2 LQKENI. The CDR3 has 13 residues. These data come from a study of blood T cell repertoires in COVID-19. Assay used: immunoSEQ multiplex PCR; TCRdb lists only in-frame clones, some missing. The repertoire includes 83,000 or so clones, around four fifths of them detected once, and approximately 10% sits in the top ten. The TCR originated in a woman of 80 years or more with acute or convalescent COVID-19. The sequenced sample consisted of peripheral blood. The J gene is TRBJ2-1, the V gene TRBV18; D is unclear. The CDR3 protein is CASSPAIYNEQFF. CDR3 DNA: TGTGCCAGCTCACCTGCGATCTACAATGAGCAGTTCTTC.